These 2 T cell receptor beta chains were sequenced from one sample in a study of cytomegalovirus exposure and HLA in healthy donors. Primers for the PCR totalled 60 Vbeta and 13 Jbeta. Only in-frame clones appear in the TCRdb table, and some are missing; sequencing was by immunoSEQ multiplex PCR. The profile shows roughly 100,000 clones, around 15% of them singletons. Material for sequencing was PBMCs. Receptor source: a female donor in good health and CMV-seronegative.

This clone was recorded a few times. This chain connects TRBV5-4 to TRBJ1-6; a weak D match, TRBD1 (5 bases). CDR1 and CDR2 (germline): SGHNT, YYREEE (reference sequence). There are 16 residues in the CDR3. Trimming removed 0 bases at V and 1 base at J, with 8 bases between. CDR3 region: CASSLGGESYNSPLHF. The CDR3 bases are TGTGCCAGCAGCTTGGGGGGGGAATCCTATAATTCACCCCTCCACTTT. The entire variable domain, with the rest obtained from reference TRBV5-4 and TRBJ1-6, is as follows: ETGVTQSPTHLIKTRGQQVTLRCSSQSGHNTVSWYQQALGQGPQFIFQYYREEENGRGNFPPRFSGLQFPNYSSELNVNALELDDSALYLCASSLGGESYNSPLHFGNGTRLTVT.

This clone has a handful of counts. The rearrangement links TRBV7-2 to TRBJ1-3; 10 bases are a match to TRBD1. The junction had 12 bases not matched to a gene; V was cut back by 4 bases and J by 0 bases. The CDR3 spans 19 residues. Germline CDR1 is SGHTA and CDR2 is FQGNSA. CDR3 amino acids: CASSSRSGTGAISGNTIYF. The DNA of the CDR3 is TGTGCCAGCAGCTCCCGATCGGGGACAGGGGCCATCTCTGGAAACACCATATATTTT.